The clone carrying this T cell receptor (beta chain) has ten or more counts. The sample originates from a study of T cell repertoires in cytomegalovirus infection. V lost 5 bases, J lost 1 base, and 5 bases stayed unmatched. This CDR3 is 16 amino acids long. Germline CDR1 SGHVS, CDR2 FQNEAQ. TCRdb reprocessed the reads with MiXCR, giving one entry per CDR3 protein. The sample includes 150,000 to 200,000 distinct CDR3 sequences, about 21% of them seen just once. This sequence was found in a human donor in good health (CMV status not recorded). Some clones in this sample may be carry-over from other donors' samples. The rearrangement links TRBV7-8 to TRBJ2-2, with 9 bases that match TRBD2. The sample consisted of PBMCs. The CDR3 DNA is TGTGCCAGCAGCCCCCGGACTAGCGAGAACACCGGGGAGCTGTTTTTT. It encodes CASSPRTSENTGELFF.